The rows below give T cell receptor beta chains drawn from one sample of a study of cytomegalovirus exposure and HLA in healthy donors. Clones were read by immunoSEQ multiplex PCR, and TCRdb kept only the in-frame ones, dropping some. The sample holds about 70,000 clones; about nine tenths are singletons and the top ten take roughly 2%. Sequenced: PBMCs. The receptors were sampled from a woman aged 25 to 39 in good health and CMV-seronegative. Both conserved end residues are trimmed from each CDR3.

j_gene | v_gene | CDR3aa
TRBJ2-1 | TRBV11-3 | ASGTGEGNEQF
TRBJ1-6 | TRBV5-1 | ASSLGTGGSNSPLH
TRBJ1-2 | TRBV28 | ASSLGTGRLGYT
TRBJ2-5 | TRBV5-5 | ASSLGGRSLQETQY
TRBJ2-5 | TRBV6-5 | ASRQGASRETQY
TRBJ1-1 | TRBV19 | ASSKRDRGTEAF
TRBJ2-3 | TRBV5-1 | ASSITGDHTDTQY
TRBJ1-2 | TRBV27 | ASSLSWTGGVGYT
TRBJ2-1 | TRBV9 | ASSVLAGARNEQF
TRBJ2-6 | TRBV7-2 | ASSQQGRATGANVLT
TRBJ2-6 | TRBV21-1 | ASSKVTPGQGSSGANVLT
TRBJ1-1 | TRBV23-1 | ASSQFTRGGQGNTEAF
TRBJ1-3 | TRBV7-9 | ASSLRQSRGWSGNTIY
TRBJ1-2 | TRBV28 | ASSPSLTPPFYGYT